This T cell receptor (beta chain) was retrieved from a study of blood T cell repertoires in COVID-19. Across the study: Sites in the United States, Italy and Spain provided acute and convalescent COVID-19 samples. T cells, B-cell-depleted T cells, or PBMCs supplied cDNA or gDNA.

This clone was observed a single time. The germline gives CDR1 SGHVS, CDR2 FQNEAQ. V shed 1 base and J 8 bases; nucleotides not matched to a gene: 7. The CDR3 extends over 15 amino acids. As originally analysed: Quantification of nucleated cells was approximated via reference gene primer amplification. Some clones are missing from TCRdb's copy, which holds only in-frame ones; the method was immunoSEQ multiplex PCR. The DNA was the basis for D and trimming; V, J and clone size are from that table. The sample yields 100,000 or so clones, more than 60% seen once. The receptor comes from a man aged 70-80 years with active or convalescent COVID-19. The V gene is TRBV7-8, the J gene TRBJ1-4, with 7 nucleotides matching TRBD1. The specimen was peripheral blood. The CDR3: CASSLEGARREKLFF. CDR3 nucleotide sequence: TGTGCCAGCAGCTTAGAGGGGGCGCGGAGAGAAAAACTGTTTTTT.